This note documents a single T cell receptor beta chain sequence. TCRdb re-called the reads through MiXCR, storing one row per CDR3 protein. The table lists approximately 200,000 distinct CDR3 sequences, approximately 30% of them singletons, with roughly 31% in the top ten. The sample belongs to a study of T cell repertoires in cytomegalovirus infection. Study-wide context: Public TCR beta signatures provided an indication of both CMV infection and a matching HLA type.

V was trimmed by 4 bases and J by 11 bases, leaving 9 bases between them. The CDR3 is 11 amino acids. The chain couples TRBV12-3 or TRBV12-4 to TRBJ1-5; D remains unclear. Sequenced input: PBMCs. The receptor was isolated from a human donor in good health (CMV status not recorded). Some clones in this sample may be carry-over from other donors' samples. The CDR3 reads CASSSVGAQHF. The CDR3 DNA is TGTGCCAGCAGTTCGGTCGGGGCCCAGCATTTT.